What follows describes a single T cell receptor beta chain. Assay used: immunoSEQ multiplex PCR; TCRdb lists only in-frame clones, some missing. The sample consists of about 120,000 clones, 85% to 90% of them appearing once. This sample is part of a study of control samples from healthy donors and cancer patients. This CDR3 spans 14 amino acids. Germline-derived CDR1 and CDR2 are SGHRS and YFSETQ. The V gene end was trimmed by 4 bases and the J gene end by 7 bases; junction bases not matched to a gene: 5. The rearrangement links TRBV5-1 to TRBJ1-2; 12 bases line up with TRBD1. The sequence came from a woman aged 50 to 60 with colorectal cancer. The material sequenced was PBMCs. As DNA, the CDR3 is TGCGCCAGCAGCGCCGGGACAGGGGGCAGTGGCTACACCTTC. Encoded protein: CASSAGTGGSGYTF.